This T cell receptor (beta chain) was identified during a study of T-cell reconstitution after alpha-beta-depleted transplantation in children. Only a few counts were recorded for this clonotype. Unique molecular identifiers were incorporated into the prepared TCRbeta library. TCRdb re-called the PCR reads through MiXCR, storing one row per CDR3 protein. The data show 300,000 to 400,000 distinct CDR3 sequences, 15% to 20% seen once. This CDR3 comprises 15 residues. CDR1 is ENHRY and CDR2 is SYGVKD in the germline V gene. With 2 bases removed from V and 3 bases from J, the gap between germline ends came to 13 bases.

The source is a male patient between 2 and 10 years old who had a stem cell transplant for acute lymphoblastic leukemia, so the T cells may come from the graft donor. The material sequenced was PBMCs, mostly from graft donor cells, taken 360 days after TCRalphabeta/CD19-depleted stem cell transplant. The chain has TRBV10-3 and TRBJ1-2; D is undetermined. CDR3 residues: CAISETWGIYYGYTF. Written as DNA, the CDR3 is TGTGCCATCAGTGAGACATGGGGTATTTACTATGGCTACACCTTC.